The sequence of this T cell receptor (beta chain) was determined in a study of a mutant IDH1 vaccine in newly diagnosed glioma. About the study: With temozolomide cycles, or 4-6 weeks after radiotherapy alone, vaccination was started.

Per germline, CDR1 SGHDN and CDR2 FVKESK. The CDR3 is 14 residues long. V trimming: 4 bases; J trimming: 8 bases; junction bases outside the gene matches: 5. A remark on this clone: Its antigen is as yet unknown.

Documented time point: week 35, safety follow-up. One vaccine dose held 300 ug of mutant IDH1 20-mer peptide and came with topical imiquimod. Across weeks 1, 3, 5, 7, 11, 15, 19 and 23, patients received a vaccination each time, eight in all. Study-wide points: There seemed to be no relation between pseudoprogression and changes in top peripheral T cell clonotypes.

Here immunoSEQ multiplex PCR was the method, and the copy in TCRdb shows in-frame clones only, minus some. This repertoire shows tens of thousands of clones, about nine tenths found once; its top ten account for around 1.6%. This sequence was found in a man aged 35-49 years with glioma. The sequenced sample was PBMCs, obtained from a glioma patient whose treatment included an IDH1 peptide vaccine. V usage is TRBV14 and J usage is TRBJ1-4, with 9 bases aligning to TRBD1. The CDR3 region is CASSPQGAREKLFF. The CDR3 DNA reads TGTGCCAGCAGCCCACAGGGGGCTCGAGAAAAACTGTTTTTT.